Below are 20 T cell receptor beta chains sequenced from a single sample in a study of shared clonotypes between healthy human individuals. CD45RO-negative CD8 cells positively selected for CCR7 made up the naive population, which excluded terminally differentiated effector memory CD45RA+ cells. Generated by immunoSEQ multiplex PCR, the TCRdb table keeps only in-frame clones and is missing some. The data hold approximately 840,000 clones, with 96% observed a single time. Sequencing input: naive CD8+ T cells sorted from blood. These receptor sequences come from a man aged 25-40 years in good health.

The CDR3 bases are TGTGCCAGCAATCCCGCGGGGTTACACAATGAGCAGTTCTTC. It codes for CASNPAGLHNEQFF. V and J are TRBV7-9 and TRBJ2-1, with D possibly being TRBD2 (6 bases). Trimming removed 7 bases from V and 5 bases from J, with 15 bases in between. Germline V gene sequence: CDR1 SEHNR, CDR2 FQNEAQ (reference sequence). The CDR3 has 14 amino acids.

On this clone: Other DNA sequences within the sample encode an identical CDR3. J is TRBJ1-2 and V is TRBV27; no firm D call. Germline values: CDR1 MNHEY, CDR2 SMNVEV (reference sequence). The CDR3 is 14 amino acids. Trimming cost V 3 bases and J 2 bases, with 10 bases left between them. In nucleotides, the CDR3 is TGTGCCAGCAGTTTCGGGCGCCAAAACTATGGCTACACCTTC. This gives the protein CASSFGRQNYGYTF.

The rearrangement joins TRBV7-9 to TRBJ1-1, with no clear D. V was shortened by 0 bases and J by 11 bases, with 13 bases between the two germline ends. Germline assignment: CDR1 SEHNR and CDR2 FQNEAQ (reference sequence). The CDR3 runs to 13 residues. Written as DNA, the CDR3 is TGTGCCAGCAGCTTAGCCATCCCGGAAGGGGCTTTCTTT. Protein product: CASSLAIPEGAFF.

V and J are TRBV11-1 and TRBJ2-7; 11 bases line up with TRBD1. J lost 7 bases, V lost 5 bases, and 4 bases had no gene match. The germline V gene has CDR1 SGHAT and CDR2 FQDESV (reference sequence). CDR3 length: 13 amino acids. The CDR3: CASSGTGGWEQYF. In DNA, the CDR3 is TGTGCCAGCAGCGGGACAGGGGGTTGGGAGCAGTACTTC. Full variable domain (missing parts from reference TRBV11-1 and TRBJ2-7): EAEVAQSPRYKITEKSQAVAFWCDPISGHATLYWYRQILGQGPELLVQFQDESVVDDSQLPKDRFSAERLKGVDSTLKIQPAELGDSAMYLCASSGTGGWEQYFGPGTRLTVT.

The chain employs TRBV5-1 and TRBJ2-7; no reliable D call. The length of the CDR3 is 14 residues. V lost 4 bases and J 2 bases, leaving 13 bases between the germline ends. Germline lookup yields CDR1 SGHRS and CDR2 YFSETQ. Written as DNA, the CDR3 is TGCGCCAGCAGCGACGCCGGGTCGCCCTACGAGCAGTACTTC. This codes for CASSDAGSPYEQYF.

The V and J genes are TRBV11-2 and TRBJ2-2; D gene unclear. CDR1 is SGHAT and CDR2 is FQNNGV in the germline V gene. The CDR3 is 19 amino acids. With 4 bases removed from V and 4 bases from J, the gap between germline ends came to 25 bases. The CDR3 DNA sequence: TGTGCCAGCAGCTCCCCGTCTACTTGGGCGGCAACCCTCACCGGGGAGCTGTTTTTT. Translated: CASSSPSTWAATLTGELFF.

V gene TRBV27 combines with J gene TRBJ2-2; D ambiguous. The germline gives CDR1 MNHEY, CDR2 SMNVEV (reference sequence). There are 13 residues in the CDR3. V lost 1 base and J 6 bases, leaving 6 bases between the germline ends. CDR3 DNA: TGTGCCAGCAGTTTATTGGGCGCCGGGGAGCTGTTTTTT. As protein: CASSLLGAGELFF.

The chain links TRBV14 to TRBJ2-1, with 14 bases identical to TRBD2. Germline CDR1 SGHDN, CDR2 FVKESK. Unmatched junction bases numbered 5, after V lost 1 base and J lost 6 bases. The CDR3 is made up of 17 amino acids. CDR3 sequence: CASSQVDGTSGSNEQFF. The CDR3 DNA is TGTGCCAGCAGCCAAGTTGACGGGACTAGCGGGAGCAATGAGCAGTTCTTC.

This clone was seen a single time. The chain uses TRBV5-6 and TRBJ1-2; D remains ambiguous. CDR1 is SGHDT, CDR2 YYEEEE, per germline. The CDR3 covers 15 residues. V lost 3 bases and J lost 4, with 16 bases in between. The chain's CDR3 is CASSSSSGQSYGYTF. Written as DNA, the CDR3 is TGTGCCAGCAGCTCGAGTTCCGGGCAAAGCTATGGCTACACCTTC.

J is TRBJ2-2 and V is TRBV2, with D perhaps matching TRBD2 (6 bases). Looked up from germline, CDR1 is SNHLY and CDR2 is FYNNEI. This CDR3 contains 13 residues. V lost 7 bases, J lost 6 bases, and 12 bases lay in between. CDR3 nucleotide sequence: TGTGCCAGCATGATATCGGGGGCCGGGGAGCTGTTTTTT. Translating gives CASMISGAGELFF.

The V and J genes are TRBV11-2 and TRBJ2-2; no clear D. This CDR3 region has 17 residues. Per the germline V gene, CDR1 is SGHAT and CDR2 is FQNNGV. The V gene lost 1 base and the J gene lost 5 bases, with 17 bases spanning the gap. CDR3 region: CASSLAFWPGSTGELFF. The CDR3 DNA is TGTGCCAGCAGCTTAGCATTCTGGCCCGGTAGTACCGGGGAGCTGTTTTTT.

The chain combines TRBV6-5 with TRBJ1-2; 9 bases are a match to TRBD1. The CDR3 totals 15 residues. The J segment lost 5 bases and the V segment lost 2 bases, leaving 6 bases of the junction unmatched. Germline-derived CDR1 and CDR2 are MNHEY and SVGAGI. The CDR3 nucleotides read TGTGCCAGCAGTTACCGGGACAGGGCGAAGTATGGCTACACCTTC. It specifies CASSYRDRAKYGYTF.

The V gene is TRBV19, the J gene TRBJ2-7; D not certain. The germline gives CDR1 LNHDA, CDR2 SQIVND (reference sequence). With 4 bases removed from V and 3 bases from J, the gap between germline ends came to 13 bases. This CDR3 has 14 amino acids. CDR3 loop: CASSTRPRSYEQYF. In DNA form, the CDR3 reads TGTGCCAGTAGTACAAGACCGAGAAGCTACGAGCAGTACTTC.

The V and J genes are TRBV7-6 and TRBJ1-1; TRBD1 is a possible D gene (5 bases). CDR1 SGHVS and CDR2 FNYEAQ come from the germline V gene. CDR3 length: 14 amino acids. V lost 5 bases and J lost 1, with 11 bases in between. The CDR3 DNA follows: TGTGCCAGCAGCCCAGGGACCTGGAACACTGAAGCTTTCTTT. Translated, it gives CASSPGTWNTEAFF.

This clone came up once. CDR3 in amino acids: CASSFQNEQFF. DNA of the CDR3: TGTGCCAGCAGCTTTCAGAATGAGCAGTTCTTC. The chain is built from TRBV11-2 and TRBJ2-1; D ambiguous. V gave up 3 bases and J gave up 7 bases, with 4 bases separating them. Germline CDR1 is SGHAT and CDR2 is FQNNGV. CDR3 length equals 11 residues.

The CDR3 loop reads CASSLVSGRDNEQFF. CDR3 DNA sequence: TGTGCCAGCAGTTTAGTTAGCGGGAGGGACAATGAGCAGTTCTTC. The genes are TRBV28 and TRBJ2-1, with 11 bases that match TRBD2. V dropped 2 bases and J dropped 5; count of bases not matched to a gene: 2. This CDR3 region has 15 residues. Germline V CDR1 and CDR2: MDHEN, SYDVKM.

The chain links TRBV9 to TRBJ2-2, with D possibly being TRBD1 (5 bases). V lost 3 bases and J lost 5, with 8 bases in between. The CDR3 totals 13 residues. The germline gives CDR1 SGDLS, CDR2 YYNGEE. The CDR3 nucleotides read TGTGCCAGCAGCGATCGGACAACCGGGGAGCTGTTTTTT. Translated, it gives CASSDRTTGELFF.

This clone was counted once. The chain employs TRBV19 and TRBJ2-1; 7 bases map to TRBD2. J lost 8 bases, V lost 7 bases, and 11 bases had no gene match. Germline V gene lookup returns CDR1 LNHDA and CDR2 SQIVND (reference sequence). The CDR3 extends over 14 amino acids. The CDR3 nucleotides are TGTGCCAGTAAAGCGGGAAAAGCCTGGGATGAGCAGTTCTTC. It is translated as CASKAGKAWDEQFF. Looking up the rest from reference TRBV19 and TRBJ2-1 gives the full variable domain: DGGITQSPKYLFRKEGQNVTLSCEQNLNHDAMYWYRQDPGQGLRLIYYSQIVNDFQKGDIAEGYSVSREKKESFPLTVTSAQKNPTAFYLCASKAGKAWDEQFFGPGTRLTVL.

This sequence joins TRBV16 and TRBJ2-5, with 7 bases lining up with TRBD1. The CDR3 covers 17 residues. After removal of 1 base from V and 3 bases from J, the junction contained 11 bases not matched to a gene. Germline lookup yields CDR1 KGHSY and CDR2 FQNENV. CDR3 in DNA: TGTGCCAGCAGCCAATTTATTAGGGACAGCATCGAAGAGACCCAGTACTTC. Encoded protein: CASSQFIRDSIEETQYF.

This clone has a single count. The gene calls are TRBV7-3 and TRBJ2-1, with 7 nucleotides matching TRBD2. The CDR3 covers 14 residues. Per germline, CDR1 SGHTA and CDR2 FQGTGA. Trimming took 2 bases from V and 6 from J; bases not matched to a gene: 4. This CDR3 is CASSLLAGANEQFF. For the CDR3, the DNA is TGTGCCAGCAGCTTATTGGCGGGAGCCAATGAGCAGTTCTTC. The whole variable domain, remainder taken from reference TRBV7-3 and TRBJ2-1, is GAGVSQTPSNKVTEKGKYVELRCDPISGHTALYWYRQSLGQGPEFLIYFQGTGAADDSGLPNDRFFAVRPEGSVSTLKIQRTERGDSAVYLCASSLLAGANEQFFGPGTRLTVL.